A single sample is the source of the 6 T cell receptor beta chains below, sequenced in a study of identical twins. TCRdb called the 5' RACE reads again in MiXCR, with one record for every CDR3 protein. The sample contains some 320,000 distinct CDR3 sequences, roughly an eighth of which appear only once. The sample was also linked to a second study, of yellow fever vaccine responses in identical twins.

What was sequenced was CD8+ T cells sorted from blood. The receptor source for this set is a woman aged 18-29 years in good health.

This clonotype was recorded a few times. The chain joins TRBV11-1 to TRBJ2-1, with 10 positions matching TRBD2. The CDR3 has 15 amino acids. Germline CDR1 reads SGHAT; CDR2 reads FQDESV (reference sequence). The trim removed 0 bases at V and 7 bases at J, leaving 3 bases unmatched. CDR3 coding DNA: TGTGCCAGCAGCTTAGCTCCTAGCGGGAGTAATGAGCAGTTCTTC. The encoded protein is CASSLAPSGSNEQFF.

V is TRBV5-6 and J is TRBJ1-2; D remains unclear. CDR1 SGHDT and CDR2 YYEEEE come from the germline V gene. V was cut by 4 bases and J by 4 bases, with 14 bases left in between. This CDR3 contains 14 residues. The CDR3 coding sequence is TGTGCCAGCAGCCCCGGTTCGGAAGTCTATGGCTACACCTTC. Amino acid sequence: CASSPGSEVYGYTF. The full variable domain, rest sourced from reference TRBV5-6 and TRBJ1-2, is DAGVTQSPTHLIKTRGQQVTLRCSPKSGHDTVSWYQQALGQGPQFIFQYYEEEERQRGNFPDRFSGHQFPNYSSELNVNALLLGDSALYLCASSPGSEVYGYTFGSGTRLTVV.

This chain uses TRBV28 with TRBJ2-3; possibly TRBD2 for D (6 bases). Germline lookup yields CDR1 MDHEN and CDR2 SYDVKM. V lost 5 bases and J 2 bases, leaving 17 bases between the germline ends. The CDR3 is made up of 16 amino acids. CDR3: CASSPLAGLNTDTQYF. For the CDR3, the DNA is TGTGCCAGCAGTCCCTTGGCGGGGCTGAACACAGATACGCAGTATTTT. Using reference TRBV28 and TRBJ2-3 for the parts outside the CDR3, the full variable domain is DVKVTQSSRYLVKRTGEKVFLECVQDMDHENMFWYRQDPGLGLRLIYFSYDVKMKEKGDIPEGYSVSREKKERFSLILESASTNQTSMYLCASSPLAGLNTDTQYFGPGTRLTVL.

About this clonotype: A clone one base away is much larger, so this may be a read error. The gene calls are TRBV4-1 and TRBJ2-7; D unresolved. CDR1 is MGHRA and CDR2 is YSYEKL in the germline V gene. This CDR3 comprises 13 residues. The CDR3, as DNA: TGCGCCAGGAGCCAAGTGATGGGCTACGAGCAGTACGTC. As protein: CARSQVMGYEQYV.

This CDR3 is CASSYYRVPYNEQFF. The CDR3 nucleotides read TGTGCCAGCAGTTACTATCGGGTCCCCTACAATGAGCAGTTCTTC. The chain combines TRBV6-2 or TRBV6-3 with TRBJ2-1; D uncertain. This CDR3 region has 15 residues. The germline CDR1 and CDR2 sequences are MNHEY and SVGEGT. V lost 1 base and J 2 bases, leaving 9 bases between the germline ends.

This clonotype was counted between two and nine times. The genes are TRBV20-1 and TRBJ1-5; TRBD1 matches at 10 bases. Germline V gives CDR1 DFQATT, CDR2 SNEGSKA (reference sequence). There are 13 residues in the CDR3. The chain's CDR3 is CSAPGQGIQPQHF. The CDR3 DNA reads as TGCAGCGCACCGGGACAGGGGATTCAGCCCCAGCATTTT.